This T cell receptor (beta chain) is from a study of cytomegalovirus exposure and HLA in healthy donors. Points from the study as a whole: An analysis was carried out at a later point. It showed that HLA-associated TCR beta chains were more clonally expanded than equally common non-associated chains. Among the CMV-associated chains, a few were confirmed in vitro as specific for CMV antigens.

The PCR made use of 60 Vbeta and 13 Jbeta primers. TCRdb's table, derived via immunoSEQ multiplex PCR, lists solely in-frame clones and lacks some. The data show 150,000 to 200,000 clones, around 80% seen once. V was pared by 0 bases and J by 1 base, with 4 bases of the junction left unmatched. Germline-derived CDR1 and CDR2 are LGHNA and YNFKEQ. The CDR3 extends over 17 amino acids. This clone was detected only a few times. Its specificity is not known. Sequenced: PBMCs. The sequence came from a woman aged 50 to 60 in good health and CMV-seronegative. The V and J genes are TRBV4-2 and TRBJ2-3; TRBD1 agrees at 10 bases. CDR3 in amino acids: CASSQDSGTGGTDTQYF. The CDR3 coding sequence is TGTGCCAGCAGCCAAGATTCGGGGACAGGGGGCACAGATACGCAGTATTTT.